This T cell receptor beta chain was sequenced for a study of T cells in Graves' hyperthyroidism and ophthalmopathy. General study results and limits: Using 13 V-J features, a model discriminated ophthalmopathy from stable hyperthyroidism. Median prediction lead before ophthalmopathy onset was 5 to 7 months with the model. Most thyroid-expanded clonotypes above 0.001 were also found in blood.

This clonotype was recorded only once. Antigen unknown. CDR3 length: 13 amino acids. The V gene lost 6 bases and the J gene lost 3 bases, with 11 bases spanning the gap. Ophthalmopathy cases met thresholds of Clinical Activity Score at least 3, NOSPECS grade at least 4 and duration under 3 months. Amplified TCR beta CDR3 regions derived from RNA transcripts. The TCR CDR3 first-round RT-PCR relied on the HTBI primer set. TCRdb reanalysed the multiplex PCR reads using MiXCR and keeps one entry per CDR3 protein. The repertoire holds approximately 620,000 distinct CDR3 sequences, with 16% as singletons. The TCR comes from a middle-aged woman with Graves' ophthalmopathy. The chain uses TRBV12-3 or TRBV12-4 and TRBJ1-2; D not certain. Specimen: blood. The CDR3 sequence is CASSPAADYGYTF. CDR3 DNA: TGTGCCAGCAGCCCAGCGGCCGACTATGGCTACACCTTC.